This TCR beta chain stems from a study of T cells after yellow fever vaccination. TCRdb recomputed calls from the 5' RACE reads with MiXCR, one row per CDR3 protein. Here the sample spans some 300,000 distinct CDR3 sequences, roughly 7.5% being singletons. This clonotype has more than one count but fewer than ten. Its antigen is not known. Whole-study findings and limits: Within FACS-sorted repertoires, abundant clonotypes contaminating from the bulk population could be present.

This CDR3 has 15 residues. Losses at the gene ends were 6 bases for V and 6 bases for J; bases not matched to a gene: 10. This TCR was sampled from a young man who received the YFV17D yellow fever vaccine. The rearrangement links TRBV12-3 or TRBV12-4 to TRBJ2-2, with 7 bases fitting TRBD1. The sequences come from PBMCs, collected about 41 days after the first yellow fever vaccination. The CDR3 reads CASSPGQAGAGELFF. CDR3 nucleotides: TGTGCCAGCAGCCCCGGACAGGCTGGGGCCGGGGAGCTGTTTTTT.